One sample yielded the 13 T cell receptor beta chains listed below, sequenced in a study of vaccination and CD4 T cells after COVID-19. CD4+ T cells that had been cultured provided DNA sequenced with the Oncomine TCR Beta short-read assay. MiXCR, applied by TCRdb to the PCR reads, yields one record per CDR3 protein. The profile shows roughly 7,000 distinct CDR3 sequences, around 41% of them singletons. Indicated treatment: roughly 10-day PBMC culture with coronavirus spike peptide pools or control peptides (ViraFEST assay). CD4+ T-cell collection from the unexposed donor predated the COVID-19 pandemic (2011-2018). No antigens are known for them. Sequenced: CD4+ T cells from blood, cultured in vitro. Receptor source: a human donor in good health.

This sequence joins TRBV7-6 and TRBJ2-7; 9 nucleotides agree with TRBD2. CDR3 length: 16 amino acids. J was trimmed by 2 bases and V by 1 base; bases with no gene match: 6. Germline-derived CDR1 and CDR2 are SGHVS and FNYEAQ. The CDR3 DNA follows: TGTGCCAGCAGCTTAGTGGTTAGCGGGGGAGCCTACGAGCAGTACTTC. Amino acids: CASSLVVSGGAYEQYF. Variable domain in full (rest from reference TRBV7-6 and TRBJ2-7): GAGVSQSPRYKVTKRGQDVALRCDPISGHVSLYWYRQALGQGPEFLTYFNYEAQQDKSGLPNDRFSAERPEGSISTLTIQRTEQRDSAMYRCASSLVVSGGAYEQYFGPGTRLTVT.

V is TRBV20-1 and J is TRBJ2-3, with 10 bases that match TRBD2. V trimming: 2 bases; J trimming: 4 bases; junction bases outside the gene matches: 6. The germline CDR1 and CDR2 sequences are DFQATT and SNEGSKA (reference sequence). The CDR3 totals 15 residues. The CDR3 DNA sequence: TGCAGTGCTAGAAAAGCGGGGGGGCGGGCAGATACGCAGTATTTT. Protein: CSARKAGGRADTQYF.

The rearrangement links TRBV6-1 to TRBJ1-1; D remains ambiguous. CDR1 and CDR2 (germline): MNHNS, SASEGT. This CDR3 is built from 15 residues. The V end lost 1 base, the J end lost 0 bases, and 9 bases lay between the germline ends. This chain's CDR3 is CASSEGVTMNTEAFF. Here the CDR3 DNA reads TGTGCCAGCAGTGAAGGGGTCACAATGAACACTGAAGCTTTCTTT.

The chain employs TRBV14 and TRBJ1-1; unclear D gene. The CDR3 runs 16 residues. Germline-derived CDR1 and CDR2 are SGHDN and FVKESK. V was trimmed by 1 base and J by 0 bases, leaving 12 bases between them. CDR3 in amino acids: CASSQALSYVNTEAFF. In nucleotides, the CDR3 is TGTGCCAGCAGCCAAGCCTTAAGCTACGTGAACACTGAAGCTTTCTTT.

A few counts support this clonotype. The rearrangement links TRBV25-1 to TRBJ1-6, with D unclear. V was clipped by 4 bases and J by 6 bases, with 7 bases between them. Germline values: CDR1 MGHDK, CDR2 SYGVNS. The CDR3 has 13 amino acids. CDR3: CASSGRLNSPLHF. CDR3 DNA sequence: TGTGCCAGCAGTGGAAGACTTAATTCACCCCTCCACTTT.

Only a few counts were recorded for this clonotype. The chain couples TRBV20-1 to TRBJ2-5; D call uncertain. Germline-derived CDR1 and CDR2 are DFQATT and SNEGSKA (reference sequence). Trimming cost V 0 bases and J 7 bases, with 6 bases left between them. The CDR3 has 11 amino acids. This chain's CDR3 is CSARDPGTQYF. The CDR3 region has the DNA TGCAGTGCTAGAGACCCTGGGACCCAGTACTTC.

The rearrangement uses TRBV19 and TRBJ1-1; maybe TRBD1 (5 bases). The CDR3 runs 17 residues. Germline V gives CDR1 LNHDA, CDR2 SQIVND (reference sequence). V shed 3 bases and J shed 0 bases, with 17 bases lying between them. The DNA for the CDR3 is TGTGCCAGTAGTATCCTTTCTTCGGGGGAAATGAACACTGAAGCTTTCTTT. This translates into CASSILSSGEMNTEAFF.

In its sample, this clonotype was seen a few times. J is TRBJ1-5 and V is TRBV24-1; D gene unclear. Germline V lookup: CDR1 KGHDR, CDR2 SFDVKD. The V end lost 4 bases, the J end lost 1 base, and 4 bases lay between the germline ends. The CDR3 contains 13 residues. The CDR3: CATSDRSNQPQHF. The DNA for the CDR3 is TGTGCCACCAGTGACAGGAGCAATCAGCCCCAGCATTTT.

The V and J genes are TRBV7-9 and TRBJ2-5, with 9 bases identical to TRBD2. J was trimmed by 4 bases and V by 1 base; bases with no gene match: 13. The germline CDR1 and CDR2 sequences are SEHNR and FQNEAQ (reference sequence). The CDR3 extends over 18 amino acids. The CDR3, as DNA: TGTGCCAGCAGCTTAGGTCGCGGAGCGGGGGGCGTGGGAGAGACCCAGTACTTC. Encoded protein: CASSLGRGAGGVGETQYF.

V usage is TRBV7-9 and J usage is TRBJ2-2; TRBD2 agrees at 10 bases. The CDR3 spans 15 residues. The germline CDR1 and CDR2 sequences are SEHNR and FQNEAQ (reference sequence). Trimming cost V 5 bases and J 3 bases; bases outside gene matches: 3. DNA for the CDR3: TGTGCCAGCAGCCGAGGGACTAGCGACACCGGGGAGCTGTTTTTT. Its translation: CASSRGTSDTGELFF.

This clonotype was observed a few times. This chain links TRBV7-9 with TRBJ2-5; 8 nucleotides agree with TRBD2. From germline, CDR1 is SEHNR and CDR2 FQNEAQ (reference sequence). With V trimmed by 1 base and J by 3 bases, 13 bases remained unmatched. This CDR3 comprises 18 residues. CDR3 protein: CASSLESALGLVKETQYF. The CDR3 DNA is TGTGCCAGCAGCTTAGAGTCCGCCCTGGGACTAGTGAAAGAGACCCAGTACTTC.

The genes are TRBV20-1 and TRBJ1-1; no clear D gene. This CDR3 is built from 15 residues. Germline V gene data show CDR1 as DFQATT and CDR2 as SNEGSKA (reference sequence). Trimming removed 3 bases at V and 0 bases at J, with 14 bases between. CDR3 sequence reads: CSASDLRPLNTEAFF. The CDR3 DNA reads TGCAGTGCTAGCGACCTTCGACCCTTGAACACTGAAGCTTTCTTT.

The V gene is TRBV6-5, the J gene TRBJ2-7; D is uncertain. This CDR3 has 14 residues. V lost 0 bases and J 2 bases, leaving 8 bases between the germline ends. CDR1 is MNHEY and CDR2 is SVGAGI in the germline V gene. The CDR3 DNA follows: TGTGCCAGCAGTTACTCGAAGGGCCCCTACGAGCAGTACTTC. The encoded protein is CASSYSKGPYEQYF.